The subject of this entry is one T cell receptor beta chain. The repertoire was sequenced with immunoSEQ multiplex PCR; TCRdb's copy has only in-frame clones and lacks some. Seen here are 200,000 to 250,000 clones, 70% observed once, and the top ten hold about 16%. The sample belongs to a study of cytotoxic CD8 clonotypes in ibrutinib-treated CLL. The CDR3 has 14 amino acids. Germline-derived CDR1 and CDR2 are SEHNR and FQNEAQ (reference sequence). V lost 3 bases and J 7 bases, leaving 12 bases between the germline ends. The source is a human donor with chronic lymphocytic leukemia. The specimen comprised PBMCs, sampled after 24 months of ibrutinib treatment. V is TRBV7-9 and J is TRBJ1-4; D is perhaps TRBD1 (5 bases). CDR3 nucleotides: TGTGCCAGCAGCTTTCAGGGTTCCTCTGAAAAACTGTTTTTT. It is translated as CASSFQGSSEKLFF.